The 20 T cell receptor beta chains listed next were all sequenced from one sample in a study of OX40 agonist ivuxolimab in advanced cancers. The repertoire was sequenced with immunoSEQ multiplex PCR; TCRdb's copy has only in-frame clones and lacks some. The data hold some 110,000 clones, with under 95% observed a single time. This sample comprised CD4+ or CD8+ T cells sorted from blood, obtained in a trial of the OX40 agonist ivuxolimab. The source of these receptors is an adult with an advanced solid tumor such as melanoma, head and neck, liver or kidney cancer.

In its sample, this clone was seen once. This rearrangement joins TRBV27 to TRBJ1-1; the D gene is possibly TRBD1 (5 bases). Germline loops: CDR1 MNHEY, CDR2 SMNVEV (reference sequence). The CDR3 spans 14 residues. Trimming shortened V by 3 bases and J by 0 bases, and 8 bases separated the two germline ends. Here the CDR3 reads CASSFAGLNTEAFF. The CDR3, as DNA: TGTGCCAGCAGTTTCGCAGGGTTGAACACTGAAGCTTTCTTT.

The J gene is TRBJ2-2, the V gene TRBV9; no firm D call. Trimming took off 0 bases at V and 1 base at J, with 7 bases between the two ends. Germline CDR1 reads SGDLS; CDR2 reads YYNGEE. This CDR3 region has 15 residues. CDR3 nucleotides: TGTGCCAGCAGCGTAGAGGCCCGGAACACCGGGGAGCTGTTTTTT. As protein: CASSVEARNTGELFF.

The V gene is TRBV4-3, the J gene TRBJ1-4; no clear D gene. The CDR3 totals 14 residues. The V end lost 1 base, the J end lost 8 bases, and 11 bases lay between the germline ends. Germline CDR1 is LGHNA and CDR2 is YSLEER. The CDR3 nucleotides are TGCGCCAGCAGCCAAGGCAGAGTTAACGAAAAACTGTTTTTT. Residues: CASSQGRVNEKLFF.

This clone was seen only once. The V call is TRBV9, the J call TRBJ2-7; D gene ambiguous. The germline gives CDR1 SGDLS, CDR2 YYNGEE. The CDR3 is 13 residues long. The ends were cut back, 0 bases at V and 6 bases at J, with 10 bases in the middle. The CDR3 here is CASSVEGLGEQYF. The CDR3 coding sequence is TGTGCCAGCAGCGTAGAAGGGTTGGGCGAGCAGTACTTC.

V is TRBV11-2 and J is TRBJ1-2, with 10 positions matching TRBD1. Germline CDR1 and CDR2: SGHAT and FQNNGV. V gave up 5 bases and J gave up 6 bases; unmatched junction bases: 6. The CDR3 covers 14 residues. The CDR3 DNA reads TGTGCCAGCAGCGGATCCGGGACAGGGGATGGCTACACCTTC. Residues: CASSGSGTGDGYTF.

The V call is TRBV27, the J call TRBJ2-2, with a possible D match to TRBD2 (6 bases). Germline CDR1 MNHEY, CDR2 SMNVEV (reference sequence). CDR3 length: 13 residues. V shed 2 bases and J shed 6 bases, with 7 bases lying between them. The chain's CDR3 is CASSLAGSGELFF. The CDR3 nucleotides read TGTGCCAGCAGTTTAGCGGGGTCCGGGGAGCTGTTTTTT.

This sequence joins TRBV7-9 and TRBJ2-2; D ambiguous. The length of the CDR3 is 14 residues. The germline CDR1 and CDR2 sequences are SEHNR and FQNEAQ (reference sequence). The V gene lost 5 bases and the J gene lost 5 bases, with 12 bases spanning the gap. This CDR3 is CASSVGRDTGELFF. For the CDR3, the DNA is TGTGCCAGCAGCGTTGGGCGTGATACCGGGGAGCTGTTTTTT.

The chain links TRBV5-3 to TRBJ1-1; D possibly corresponds to TRBD1 (5 bases). TRBV5-3 is an open reading frame whose function is uncertain. With 3 bases removed from V and 11 bases from J, the gap between germline ends came to 26 bases. The CDR3 has 16 amino acids. The CDR3 coding sequence is TGTGCCAGAAGCTCGATCCTTCCGAACCCCGTTTGGGGGGCTTTCTTT. Its protein is CARSSILPNPVWGAFF.

DNA for the CDR3: TGTGCCAGCAGCATGGACGCCCTCGTGGACGAGCAGTACTTC. As protein: CASSMDALVDEQYF. The genes are TRBV7-3 and TRBJ2-7, with D hard to call. Deletions cut 5 bases from V and 5 bases from J, with 16 bases between. Looked up from germline, CDR1 is SGHTA and CDR2 is FQGTGA. This CDR3 is built from 14 residues.

The rearrangement links TRBV10-1 to TRBJ1-1; no clear D. Trimming pared 4 bases from V and 0 bases from J, leaving 9 bases between. CDR1 and CDR2 from the germline V gene are WNHNN and SYGVQD (reference sequence). The CDR3 has 14 amino acids. The CDR3 nucleotides are TGCGCCAGCAGTGTGGACGGCGTGAACACTGAAGCTTTCTTT. Translating gives CASSVDGVNTEAFF.

The chain carries TRBV27 and TRBJ2-1; TRBD2 matches at 7 bases. V was pared by 8 bases and J by 10 bases, with 20 bases of the junction left unmatched. The germline CDR1 and CDR2 sequences are MNHEY and SMNVEV (reference sequence). This CDR3 spans 16 amino acids. CDR3 sequence reads: CASFVRAYGTTYEQFF. CDR3 DNA sequence: TGTGCCAGCTTCGTACGGGCCTATGGGACTACCTACGAGCAGTTCTTC.

The chain combines TRBV19 with TRBJ2-7; D possibly corresponds to TRBD1 (6 bases). V was pared by 5 bases and J by 4 bases, with 15 bases between. The CDR3 is made up of 14 amino acids. Germline loops: CDR1 LNHDA, CDR2 SQIVND (reference sequence). This CDR3 is CASSPGHGEYEQYF. DNA of the CDR3: TGTGCCAGTAGTCCGGGACACGGGGAATACGAGCAGTACTTC.

The chain links TRBV29-1 to TRBJ2-2; possibly TRBD1 for D (5 bases). Trimming took off 7 bases at V and 5 bases at J, with 23 bases between the two ends. From germline, CDR1 is SQVTM and CDR2 ANQGSEA. The CDR3 contains 16 residues. As DNA, the CDR3 is TGCAGCGGGAGCGACAGCCGGACCCCACGAACCGGGGAGCTGTTTTTT. The encoded protein is CSGSDSRTPRTGELFF.

The chain is built from TRBV10-3 and TRBJ2-6; D uncertain. CDR3 length: 13 residues. Germline V gene data show CDR1 as ENHRY and CDR2 as SYGVKD. V was cut by 6 bases and J by 2 bases, with 5 bases left in between. The CDR3 bases are TGTGCCATCAGCCCCACTGGGGCCAACGTCCTGACTTTC. Translating it yields CAISPTGANVLTF.

The V and J genes are TRBV29-1 and TRBJ2-7, with D maybe TRBD1 (6 bases). This CDR3 is 12 amino acids long. Germline loops: CDR1 SQVTM, CDR2 ANQGSEA. Trimming took 6 bases from V and 5 from J, leaving 14 bases between them. This CDR3 is CSVLRGSHEQYF. The CDR3 DNA follows: TGCAGCGTGCTCAGGGGTTCCCACGAGCAGTACTTC.

The rearrangement joins TRBV5-5 to TRBJ1-2; the D is unclear. The V and J ends lost 5 bases and 8 bases respectively, with 13 bases between them. The germline CDR1 and CDR2 sequences are SGHKS and YYEKEE (reference sequence). This CDR3 is built from 12 residues. The CDR3 nucleotides are TGTGCCAGCAGTCAGGACCACCGCGGCTACACCTTC. This translates into CASSQDHRGYTF.

Worth noting for this clone: A read error may account for a junction end that differs from germline. The rearrangement links TRBV7-7 to TRBJ2-5, with 11 bases identical to TRBD1. CDR1 SSHAT and CDR2 FNYEAQ come from the germline V gene (reference sequence). This CDR3 has 15 amino acids. CDR3 amino acids: CASSPGQGAGETQYF. CDR3 nucleotides: TGTGCTAGCAGCCCCGGACAGGGGGCCGGAGAGACCCAGTACTTC. Full variable domain (remainder filled in from reference TRBV7-7 and TRBJ2-5): GAGVSQSPRYKVTKRGQDVTLRCDPISSHATLYWYQQALGQGPEFLTYFNYEAQPDKSGLPSDRFSAERPEGSISTLTIQRTEQRDSAMYRCASSPGQGAGETQYFGPGTRLLVL.

The table lists this clone with a count of one. The V call is TRBV6-5, the J call TRBJ2-7; TRBD1 is a possible D gene (6 bases). CDR3 length: 15 residues. Deletions cut 2 bases from V and 3 bases from J, with 14 bases between. Germline-derived CDR1 and CDR2 are MNHEY and SVGAGI. This chain's CDR3 is CASSYLGQNHYEQYF. The CDR3 DNA follows: TGTGCCAGCAGTTACCTTGGACAGAACCACTACGAGCAGTACTTC.

This sequence joins TRBV2 and TRBJ2-2, with 7 bases aligning to TRBD1. The CDR3 extends over 15 amino acids. The junction had 2 bases not matched to a gene; V was cut back by 4 bases and J by 0 bases. In germline, CDR1 is SNHLY, CDR2 FYNNEI. As DNA, the CDR3 is TGTGCCAGCAGTGGACAGGGATCGAACACCGGGGAGCTGTTTTTT. Residues: CASSGQGSNTGELFF.

The rearrangement joins TRBV27 to TRBJ2-1, with D perhaps TRBD1 or TRBD2 (5 bases each). Germline CDR1 and CDR2: MNHEY and SMNVEV (reference sequence). The V and J ends lost 8 bases and 0 bases respectively, with 17 bases between them. The CDR3 covers 16 residues. In nucleotides, the CDR3 is TGTGCCAGCTGGGGGTCGACAGACCGCTCCTACAATGAGCAGTTCTTC. It translates to CASWGSTDRSYNEQFF.